The entry below describes one T cell receptor (beta chain). Its specificity is unknown. Per the germline V gene, CDR1 is LNHDA and CDR2 is SQIVND (reference sequence). This CDR3 contains 13 residues. The V end was cut by 3 bases, the J end by 4 bases, with 9 bases between. The data originate from a study of cytomegalovirus exposure and HLA in healthy donors. Use of 60 Vbeta and 13 Jbeta primers characterized the PCR. Repertoires were generated with immunoSEQ multiplex PCR, while TCRdb's copy carries only in-frame clones and drops some. The sample has some 250,000 clones; about 86% are singletons. Whole-study findings and limits: In an earlier analysis, productive rearrangement rates for most beta V segments clustered near 87% or 30%. CMV serostatus was the sole immune exposure information available. Researchers counted roughly 150 TCR beta chains as cytomegalovirus-associated.

As for the donors, each was a healthy bone marrow donor. Sequencing was performed on PBMCs. The TCR was taken from a woman aged 60-75 years in good health and CMV-seropositive. The genes are TRBV19 and TRBJ1-2; D gene unclear. The CDR3 bases are TGTGCCAGTAGTATGGAGGCGACCTATGGCTACACCTTC. This sequence encodes CASSMEATYGYTF.